Each of the 8 T cell receptor beta chains below was sequenced from the same sample in a study of shared clonotypes between healthy human individuals. The data were produced by immunoSEQ multiplex PCR, yet TCRdb's version contains in-frame clones alone and is incomplete. The repertoire holds under 2.5 million clones, with around 90% as singletons. Sequencing was carried out using naive CD4+ T cells from PBMCs. Sample subset: CD45RA+ positively selected. The receptors derive from a man aged 18 to 29 in good health. Some clones in this sample may be carry-over from other donors' samples.

CDR3 protein: CASTPRGAGANVLTF. The CDR3 bases are TGTGCCAGCACCCCTAGGGGCGCCGGGGCCAACGTCCTGACTTTC. V usage is TRBV28 and J usage is TRBJ2-6; TRBD1 might be the D (5 bases). The CDR3 consists of 15 residues. Germline CDR1 is MDHEN and CDR2 is SYDVKM. V was pared by 7 bases and J by 4 bases, with 14 bases between.

The chain links TRBV27 to TRBJ1-2; 10 bases fit TRBD1. The CDR3 spans 15 residues. V trimming: 6 bases; J trimming: 4 bases; junction bases outside the gene matches: 8. Germline loops: CDR1 MNHEY, CDR2 SMNVEV (reference sequence). CDR3 sequence reads: CASSQSGQGFYGYTF. In DNA form, the CDR3 reads TGTGCCAGCAGCCAATCGGGACAGGGGTTCTATGGCTACACCTTC.

The CDR3, as DNA: TGTGCCAGCAGCTTGGGGCAGAACTATGAAGCTTTCTTT. Encoded protein: CASSLGQNYEAFF. The rearrangement joins TRBV5-6 to TRBJ1-1, with no clear D. Germline loops: CDR1 SGHDT, CDR2 YYEEEE. The V end was cut by 0 bases, the J end by 7 bases, with 10 bases between. The length of the CDR3 is 13 residues.

The chain uses TRBV19 and TRBJ2-7; weak D call: TRBD2 (7 bases). CDR1 LNHDA and CDR2 SQIVND come from the germline V gene (reference sequence). The CDR3 has 14 amino acids. Between the trimmed V and J ends, which lost 5 bases and 2 bases, there was a span of 13 bases. CDR3 in DNA: TGTGCCAGTAGTTCCAAGGGGGGGACCTACGAGCAGTACTTC. Translation gives CASSSKGGTYEQYF.

This chain joins TRBV4-1 and TRBJ1-2, with 10 bases identical to TRBD1. The CDR3 extends over 15 amino acids. CDR1 and CDR2 (germline): MGHRA, YSYEKL. With 0 bases clipped from V and 7 bases from J, the junction kept 5 bases outside the gene matches. CDR3 DNA: TGCGCCAGCAGCCAAGATGACAGGGGGCTCAGTGGCTACACCTTC. Amino acid sequence: CASSQDDRGLSGYTF.

This clone was recorded only once. V gene TRBV7-3 combines with J gene TRBJ2-5; D tentatively fits TRBD1 or TRBD2 (5 bases each). The germline V gene encodes CDR1 SGHTA and CDR2 FQGTGA. This CDR3 contains 14 residues. The germline V and J ends were trimmed by 2 bases and 9 bases, with 16 bases remaining between them. The CDR3 DNA follows: TGTGCCAGCAGCTTATCTTCGGGGACGGCGGCCCAGTACTTC. The encoded protein is CASSLSSGTAAQYF.

The chain carries TRBV28 and TRBJ1-2; D perhaps matches TRBD1 (5 bases). The V and J ends lost 5 bases and 3 bases respectively, with 16 bases between them. The CDR3 has 15 amino acids. Germline assignment: CDR1 MDHEN and CDR2 SYDVKM. In nucleotides, the CDR3 is TGTGCCAGCAGTACCGGGGGGGGATTAGACTATGGCTACACCTTC. Amino acids: CASSTGGGLDYGYTF.

The chain carries TRBV2 and TRBJ2-5; the D call may be TRBD1 or TRBD2 (5 bases each). CDR3 length equals 13 residues. CDR1 is SNHLY, CDR2 FYNNEI, per germline. The V end was cut by 7 bases, the J end by 9 bases, with 18 bases between. CDR3 DNA: TGTGCCAGCAACCCTTTGGGGGACGGGGCCCAGTACTTC. It yields the protein CASNPLGDGAQYF. The whole variable domain, remainder taken from reference TRBV2 and TRBJ2-5, is EPEVTQTPSHQVTQMGQEVILRCVPISNHLYFYWYRQILGQKVEFLVSFYNNEISEKSEIFDDQFSVERPDGSNFTLKIRSTKLEDSAMYFCASNPLGDGAQYFGPGTRLLVL.